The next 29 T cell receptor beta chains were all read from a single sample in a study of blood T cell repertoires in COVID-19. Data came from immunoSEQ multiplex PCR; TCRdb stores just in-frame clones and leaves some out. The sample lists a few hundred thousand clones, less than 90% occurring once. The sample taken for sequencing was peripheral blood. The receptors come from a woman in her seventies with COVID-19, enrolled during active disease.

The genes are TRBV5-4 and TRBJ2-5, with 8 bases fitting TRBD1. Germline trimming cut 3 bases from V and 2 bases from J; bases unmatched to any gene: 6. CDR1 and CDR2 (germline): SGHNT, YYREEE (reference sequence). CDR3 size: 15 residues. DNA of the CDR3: TGTGCCAGCAGCTCGGGGGACAGGAGACAAGAGACCCAGTACTTC. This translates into CASSSGDRRQETQYF.

The CDR3 is CAISEGGGKETQYF. The CDR3 DNA is TGTGCCATCAGTGAGGGCGGGGGAAAGGAGACCCAGTACTTC. This rearrangement joins TRBV10-3 to TRBJ2-5; 7 bases are a match to TRBD2. Germline V gene data show CDR1 as ENHRY and CDR2 as SYGVKD. CDR3 length: 14 residues. The V segment lost 2 bases and the J segment 5 bases; nucleotides outside the gene matches: 5.

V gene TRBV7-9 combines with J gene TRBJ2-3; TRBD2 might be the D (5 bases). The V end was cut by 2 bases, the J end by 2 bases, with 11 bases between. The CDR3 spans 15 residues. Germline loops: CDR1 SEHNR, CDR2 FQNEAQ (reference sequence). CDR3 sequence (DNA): TGTGCCAGCAGCTTAAGGACTCCTTACACAGATACGCAGTATTTT. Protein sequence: CASSLRTPYTDTQYF.

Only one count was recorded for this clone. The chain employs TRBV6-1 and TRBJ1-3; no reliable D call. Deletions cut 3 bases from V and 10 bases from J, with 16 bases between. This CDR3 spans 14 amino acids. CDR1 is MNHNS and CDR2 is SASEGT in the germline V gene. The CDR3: CASSDGPDYRTIYF. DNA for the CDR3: TGTGCCAGCAGTGACGGACCGGACTATAGGACCATATATTTT.

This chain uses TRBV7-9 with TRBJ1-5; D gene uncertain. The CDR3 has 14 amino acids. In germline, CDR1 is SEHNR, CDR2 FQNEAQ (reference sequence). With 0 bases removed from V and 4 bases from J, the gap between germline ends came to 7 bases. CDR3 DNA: TGTGCCAGCAGCTTAGCGTCCGGGAATCAGCCCCAGCATTTT. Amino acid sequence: CASSLASGNQPQHF.

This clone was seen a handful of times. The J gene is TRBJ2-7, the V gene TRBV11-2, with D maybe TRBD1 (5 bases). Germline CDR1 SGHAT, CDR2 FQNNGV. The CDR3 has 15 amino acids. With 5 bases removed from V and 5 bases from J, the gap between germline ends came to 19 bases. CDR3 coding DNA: TGTGCCAGCAGCCCCACCCGCGACAGTCGAGACGAGCAGTACTTC. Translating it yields CASSPTRDSRDEQYF.

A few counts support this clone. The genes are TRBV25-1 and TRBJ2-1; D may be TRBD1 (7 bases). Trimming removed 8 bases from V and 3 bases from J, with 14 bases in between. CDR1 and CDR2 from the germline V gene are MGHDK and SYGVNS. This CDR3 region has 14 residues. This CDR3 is CASGGTESYNEQFF. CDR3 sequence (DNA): TGTGCCAGCGGGGGGACAGAGAGCTACAATGAGCAGTTCTTC.

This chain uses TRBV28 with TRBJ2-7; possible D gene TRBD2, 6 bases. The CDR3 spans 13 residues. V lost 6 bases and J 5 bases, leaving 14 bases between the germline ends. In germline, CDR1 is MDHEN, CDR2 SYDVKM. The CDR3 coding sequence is TGTGCCAGCAGCCCTGGGGGGATTAACGAGCAGTACTTC. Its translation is CASSPGGINEQYF.

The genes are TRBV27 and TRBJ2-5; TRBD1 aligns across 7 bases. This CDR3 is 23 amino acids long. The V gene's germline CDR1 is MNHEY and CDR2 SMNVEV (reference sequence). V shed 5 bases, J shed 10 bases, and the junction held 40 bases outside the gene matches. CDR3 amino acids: CASSPRGRSTQGGHRGWLRDQYF. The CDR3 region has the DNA TGTGCCAGCAGTCCAAGGGGGCGGTCAACTCAAGGTGGGCACAGGGGATGGTTGAGAGACCAGTACTTC.

The CDR3 is CASIRQAYEQYF. The CDR3 coding sequence is TGTGCCAGTATTCGACAGGCCTACGAGCAGTACTTC. This chain connects TRBV19 to TRBJ2-7; D may be TRBD1 (6 bases). Germline CDR1 and CDR2: LNHDA and SQIVND (reference sequence). This CDR3 spans 12 amino acids. With 7 bases removed from V and 2 bases from J, the gap between germline ends came to 9 bases.

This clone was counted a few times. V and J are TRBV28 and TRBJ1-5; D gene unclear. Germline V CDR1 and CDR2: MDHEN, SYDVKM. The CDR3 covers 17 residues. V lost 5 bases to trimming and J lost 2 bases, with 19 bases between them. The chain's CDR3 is CASSGMLGMRGNQPQHF. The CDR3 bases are TGTGCCAGCAGTGGGATGTTGGGTATGCGGGGCAATCAGCCCCAGCATTTT.

CDR3 coding DNA: TGTGCCAGTAGTATTGGTAGCGGGGGGGCGGCCTATGAGCAGTTCTTC. Translating it yields CASSIGSGGAAYEQFF. The chain joins TRBV19 to TRBJ2-1, with 11 bases lining up with TRBD2. The CDR3 is made up of 16 amino acids. The junction had 9 bases not matched to a gene; V was cut back by 3 bases and J by 8 bases. Per the germline V gene, CDR1 is LNHDA and CDR2 is SQIVND (reference sequence).

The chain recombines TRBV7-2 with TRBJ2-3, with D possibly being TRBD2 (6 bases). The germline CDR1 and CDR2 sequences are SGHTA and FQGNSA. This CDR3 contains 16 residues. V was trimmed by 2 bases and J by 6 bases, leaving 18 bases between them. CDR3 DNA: TGTGCCAGCAGCTTACGCGGGACTTTGGGGAGGGATACGCAGTATTTT. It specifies CASSLRGTLGRDTQYF.

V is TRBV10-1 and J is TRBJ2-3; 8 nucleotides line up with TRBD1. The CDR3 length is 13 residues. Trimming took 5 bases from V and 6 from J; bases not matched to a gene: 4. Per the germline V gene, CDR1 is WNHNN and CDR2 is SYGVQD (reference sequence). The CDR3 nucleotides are TGCGCCAGCAGTAGCCGACAGGGGGATACGCAGTATTTT. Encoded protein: CASSSRQGDTQYF.

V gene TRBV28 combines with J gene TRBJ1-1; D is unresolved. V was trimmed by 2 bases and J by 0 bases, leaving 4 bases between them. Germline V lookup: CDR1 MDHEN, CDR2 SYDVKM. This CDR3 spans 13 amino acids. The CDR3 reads CASSLTVNTEAFF. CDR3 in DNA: TGTGCCAGCAGTTTAACGGTGAACACTGAAGCTTTCTTT.

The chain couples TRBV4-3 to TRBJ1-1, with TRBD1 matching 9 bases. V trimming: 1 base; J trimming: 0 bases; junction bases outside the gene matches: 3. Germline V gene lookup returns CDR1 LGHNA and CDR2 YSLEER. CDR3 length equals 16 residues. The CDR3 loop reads CASSQGQGELNTEAFF. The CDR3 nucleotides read TGCGCCAGCAGCCAAGGACAGGGGGAACTGAACACTGAAGCTTTCTTT.

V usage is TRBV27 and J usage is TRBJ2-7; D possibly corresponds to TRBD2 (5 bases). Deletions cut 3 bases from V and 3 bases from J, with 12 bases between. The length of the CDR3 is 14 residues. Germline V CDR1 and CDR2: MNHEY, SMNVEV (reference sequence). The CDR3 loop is CASSLGDDRYEQYF. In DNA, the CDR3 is TGTGCCAGCAGTTTGGGAGATGATCGCTACGAGCAGTACTTC.

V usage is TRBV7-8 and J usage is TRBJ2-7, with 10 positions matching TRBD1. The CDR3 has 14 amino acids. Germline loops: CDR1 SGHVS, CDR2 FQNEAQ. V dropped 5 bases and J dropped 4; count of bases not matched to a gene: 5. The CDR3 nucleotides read TGTGCCAGCAGCCTCGGGACAGGGGTATACGAGCAGTACTTC. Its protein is CASSLGTGVYEQYF.

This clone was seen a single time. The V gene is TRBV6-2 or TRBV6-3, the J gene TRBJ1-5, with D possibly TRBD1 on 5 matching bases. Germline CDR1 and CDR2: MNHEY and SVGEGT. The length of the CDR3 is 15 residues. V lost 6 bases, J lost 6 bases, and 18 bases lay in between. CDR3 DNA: TGTGCCAGCAGCCTACGGGAAACCGGGGGTCAGCCCCAGCATTTT. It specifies CASSLRETGGQPQHF.

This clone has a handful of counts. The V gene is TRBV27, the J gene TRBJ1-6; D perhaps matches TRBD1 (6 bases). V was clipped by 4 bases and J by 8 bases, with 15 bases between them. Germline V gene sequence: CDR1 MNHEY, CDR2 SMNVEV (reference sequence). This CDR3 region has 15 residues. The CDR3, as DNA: TGTGCCAGCAGTTATACAGGGTCGAGGTATTCACCCCTCCACTTT. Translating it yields CASSYTGSRYSPLHF.

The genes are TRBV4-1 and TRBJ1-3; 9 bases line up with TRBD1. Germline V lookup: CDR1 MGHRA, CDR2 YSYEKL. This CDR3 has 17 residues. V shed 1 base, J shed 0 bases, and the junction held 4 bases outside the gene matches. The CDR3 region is CASSQAGQGYSGNTIYF. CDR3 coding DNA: TGCGCCAGCAGCCAAGCGGGACAGGGCTACTCTGGAAACACCATATATTTT.

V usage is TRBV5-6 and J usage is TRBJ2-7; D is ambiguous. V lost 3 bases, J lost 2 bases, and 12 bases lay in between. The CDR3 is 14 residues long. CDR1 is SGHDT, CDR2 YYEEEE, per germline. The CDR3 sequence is CASSSQFGPYEQYF. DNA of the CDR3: TGTGCCAGCAGCTCACAGTTTGGGCCCTACGAGCAGTACTTC.

The CDR3 DNA is TGCGCCAGCAGCTTGGAAGGACAGGCGGGTTCACCCCTCCACTTT. It translates to CASSLEGQAGSPLHF. V and J are TRBV5-1 and TRBJ1-6; 7 positions match TRBD1. The CDR3 spans 15 residues. The J segment lost 9 bases and the V segment lost 0 bases, leaving 6 bases of the junction unmatched. Germline CDR1 SGHRS, CDR2 YFSETQ.

The CDR3 DNA reads as TGTGCCAGCAGCCAGGTGGCTAGCGGGGCGCTCACAGATACGCAGTATTTT. Translated: CASSQVASGALTDTQYF. The chain is built from TRBV7-3 and TRBJ2-3; TRBD2 aligns across 9 bases. The CDR3 is 17 residues long. Trimming took 5 bases from V and 2 from J; bases not matched to a gene: 11. Germline V gives CDR1 SGHTA, CDR2 FQGTGA. Filled out from reference TRBV7-3 and TRBJ2-3, the complete variable domain reads GAGVSQTPSNKVTEKGKYVELRCDPISGHTALYWYRQSLGQGPEFLIYFQGTGAADDSGLPNDRFFAVRPEGSVSTLKIQRTERGDSAVYLCASSQVASGALTDTQYFGPGTRLTVL.

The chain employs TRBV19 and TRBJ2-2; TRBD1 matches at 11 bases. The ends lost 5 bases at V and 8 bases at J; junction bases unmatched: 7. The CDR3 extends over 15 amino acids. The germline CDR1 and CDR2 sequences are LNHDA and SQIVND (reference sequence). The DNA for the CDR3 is TGTGCCAGTAGTTTCGGACAGGGGGCTAGTGGGGAGCTGTTTTTT. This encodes CASSFGQGASGELFF.

The DNA of the CDR3 is TGTGCCAGCAGCTTAGGCGGGACTAGCGGGGGGAACAGCGAGACCCAGTACTTC. Its protein is CASSLGGTSGGNSETQYF. This chain connects TRBV7-2 to TRBJ2-5; 15 bases fit TRBD2. The J segment lost 5 bases and the V segment lost 1 base, leaving 8 bases of the junction unmatched. CDR3 size: 18 residues. Germline V CDR1 and CDR2: SGHTA, FQGNSA.

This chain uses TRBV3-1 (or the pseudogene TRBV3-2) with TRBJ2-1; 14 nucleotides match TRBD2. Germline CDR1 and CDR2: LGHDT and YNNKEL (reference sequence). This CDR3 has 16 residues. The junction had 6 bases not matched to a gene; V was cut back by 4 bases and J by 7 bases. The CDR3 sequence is CASSLGLAGGWNEQFF. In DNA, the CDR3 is TGTGCCAGCAGCCTCGGACTAGCGGGGGGATGGAATGAGCAGTTCTTC.

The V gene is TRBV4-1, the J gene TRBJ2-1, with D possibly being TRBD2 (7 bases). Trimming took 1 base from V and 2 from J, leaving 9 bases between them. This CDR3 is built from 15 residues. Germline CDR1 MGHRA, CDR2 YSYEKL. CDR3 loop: CASSQVGGPYNEQFF. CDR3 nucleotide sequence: TGCGCCAGCAGCCAAGTGGGGGGGCCCTACAATGAGCAGTTCTTC.

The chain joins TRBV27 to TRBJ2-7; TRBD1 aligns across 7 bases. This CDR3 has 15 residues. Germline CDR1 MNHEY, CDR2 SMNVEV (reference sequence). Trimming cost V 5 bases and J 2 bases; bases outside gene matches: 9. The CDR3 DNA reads TGTGCCAGCAGTATCAAGGACAGGAGCACCTACGAGCAGTACTTC. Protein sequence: CASSIKDRSTYEQYF.